This TCR beta chain was captured in a study of blood T cells in healthy people across ages (dated by TCRdb to about 2015). With regard to the full study: In model experiments, template switching captured about one uniquely barcoded TCR beta cDNA molecule for every two T cells. Using the same blood draw, the study looked at two additional independent replicas of 1 million unique cDNA reads for two donors, one aged 18 to 29 and the other aged 80 or older. To track age-related changes in TCR beta repertoire diversity, the study relied on deep sequencing normalized with unique cDNA molecular identifiers. The donors were divided into four age groups: young (average approximately 17 years), middle-aged (approximately 42), aged (62) and long-lived (about 84). To avoid experimental bias, donors of different ages were distributed randomly across sequencing lanes.

The germline V gene specifies MNHEY as CDR1 and SVGAGI as CDR2. The cysteine opens and the phenylalanine closes a CDR3 of 14 amino acids. The kept DNA is CDR3 alone, 42 bases in frame from the first base. V was cut back by 7 bases and J by 2 bases, leaving a gap of 9 bases between them. Comments on this clonotype: This clone's antigen is unknown. There are no base qualities to consult, and no much larger clone falls within one base.

General conclusions and limits of the study: A strong correlation was found between observed TCR beta diversity and the percentage of naive T cells measured by flow cytometry. Estimates of total diversity based on one million sequenced T cells were considered lower bounds and underestimates. Donor CMV infection status was unknown, potentially confounding age-related changes in expanded clonotypes. Bulk unsorted PBMC profiling prevented conclusive comparison of naive and antigen-experienced compartments. Compared with the aged group, the long-lived group had more naive CD4+ T cells, fewer expanded clones and increased TCR diversity, a pattern suggesting age selection. As age increased, observed TCR beta diversity per million T cells dropped in a roughly linear way, and a significant reduction was already evident by age roughly 40.

Library preparation employed 5' RACE. The second PCR ran for about 7 to 11 cycles and used a J-beta primer mix along with a sample-barcoded 5' primer. A unique molecular identifier was introduced onto each TCR beta cDNA molecule by a template-switch 5' adaptor carrying 12 random nucleotides. At least 3 million CDR3-containing paired-end reads were obtained from each sample. The Mint cDNA synthesis kit, primed by a TRBC-specific oligonucleotide, was used to synthesize first-strand cDNA from all RNA. Following uracil-DNA glycosylase treatment, a first 18-cycle PCR with universal primers M1SS and BC2_uni_R was performed on all cDNA. Per the authors' processing: Each sample was normalized by randomly selecting 1 million high-quality reads, each carrying a distinct molecular identifier. Reads sharing molecular identifiers were discarded rather than binned into consensus sequences. MiTCR, with a Q25 quality threshold and the strictest error-elimination algorithm, was used for CDR3 identification, clonotype clustering and error correction. A nonparametric unseen species model using Euler transformation provided a lower-bound estimate of total TCR beta diversity. The public reads were reanalyzed by TCRdb: fastp trimming at Q25, MiXCR alignment, in-frame beta chains only. Each CDR3 protein appears once, grouped with its most common genes and DNA. The V and J calls were not made by the authors but by TCRdb's processing. The sample yields around 1,800,000 distinct CDR3 sequences; roughly two fifths were counted once. In total, the top ten clones hold 20% to 25% of the sample.

Systemically healthy Caucasian individuals from Russia, 39 in total and aged about 6 to 95 years, were included as donors. Each donor gave 8 to 10 milliliters of peripheral blood, collected into EDTA-treated Vacutainer tubes. PBMCs were isolated by Ficoll-Paque density-gradient centrifugation, with at least 7 million obtained per sample. Total RNA, at least 6 micrograms per sample, was extracted from PBMCs with Trizol reagent. For every donor, an aliquot of PBMCs went through flow cytometry to measure the percentages of naive CD45RAhigh/CD27high T cells. The clonotype was recovered from a human donor in good health. Specimen: blood. The rearrangement combines TRBV6-5 with TRBJ1-6; a confident D gene designation cannot be given. The CDR3 has the sequence CASTAVPYNSPLHF. The DNA sequence is given as TGTGCCAGCACCGCCGTACCCTATAATTCACCCCTCCACTTT.